This TCR beta chain is from a study of blood T cell repertoires in COVID-19. Overall study: Donors in the United States, Italy and Spain gave samples during acute or convalescent COVID-19. Sample material is recorded as cDNA or gDNA derived from T cells, B-cell-depleted T cells, or PBMCs.

In the authors' methods: How many nucleated cells were present was estimated from reference gene primer amplification. TCRdb keeps only in-frame clones here, not all; method: immunoSEQ multiplex PCR. That table supplies the V and J calls and clone size; D and trimming were determined from the DNA. Of approximately 96,000 clones in the sample, 70% to 90% were seen once. From germline, CDR1 is WSHSY and CDR2 SAAADI. Germline trimming cut 4 bases from V and 0 bases from J; bases unmatched to any gene: 3. The CDR3 sequence is 16 residues long. This clonotype was sampled from a human donor with COVID-19, enrolled during active disease. The donor label of this sample is uncertain. The sample comprised peripheral blood. The rearrangement joins TRBV10-2 to TRBJ2-6; 7 positions agree with TRBD1. As DNA, the CDR3 is TGCGCCAGCAGTGGCAGGGGGACCTCTGGGGCCAACGTCCTGACTTTC. Translated, it gives CASSGRGTSGANVLTF.